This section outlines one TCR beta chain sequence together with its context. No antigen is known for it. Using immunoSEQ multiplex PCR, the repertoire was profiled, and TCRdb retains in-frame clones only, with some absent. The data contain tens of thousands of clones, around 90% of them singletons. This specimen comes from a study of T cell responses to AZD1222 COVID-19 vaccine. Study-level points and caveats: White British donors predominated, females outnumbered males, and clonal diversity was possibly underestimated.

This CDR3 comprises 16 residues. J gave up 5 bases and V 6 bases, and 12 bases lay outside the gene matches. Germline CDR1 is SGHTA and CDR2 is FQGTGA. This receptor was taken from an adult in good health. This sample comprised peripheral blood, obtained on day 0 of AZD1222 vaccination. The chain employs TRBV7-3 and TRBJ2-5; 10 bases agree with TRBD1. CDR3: CASSSGSDRGRETQYF. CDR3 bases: TGTGCCAGCAGTTCGGGGTCGGACAGGGGGAGGGAGACCCAGTACTTC. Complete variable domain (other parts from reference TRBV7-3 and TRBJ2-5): GAGVSQTPSNKVTEKGKYVELRCDPISGHTALYWYRQSLGQGPEFLIYFQGTGAADDSGLPNDRFFAVRPEGSVSTLKIQRTERGDSAVYLCASSSGSDRGRETQYFGPGTRLLVL.